This T cell receptor beta chain comes out of a study of T-cell reconstitution after alpha-beta-depleted transplantation in children. This clonotype has a count of ten or more. Its target is not known. CDR1 is SGHTA and CDR2 is FQGNSA in the germline V gene. The CDR3 consists of 16 residues. V lost 1 base and J lost 2, with 11 bases in between. Unique molecular identifiers were built into the TCRbeta library. TCRdb fed the PCR reads into MiXCR, producing one record per CDR3 protein. Of some 3,100 distinct CDR3 sequences listed, less than 25% are singletons. Study-level points and caveats: At the one-year point after transplant, T-cell counts and TCRbeta diversity were found to come mostly from T cells that had been newly produced. Roughly two months post-transplant, alpha-beta T cells reportedly originated from several hundred graft clones that had expanded. Some patients' high day-60 TCRbeta diversity was traced to surviving recipient T cells and thymic progenitors.

Sequencing was performed on PBMCs, mostly from graft donor cells, taken 60 days after TCRalphabeta/CD19-depleted stem cell transplant. The receptor was isolated from a female patient aged 5 to 17 who had a stem cell transplant for acute lymphoblastic leukemia, so the T cells may come from the graft donor. The chain is built from TRBV7-2 and TRBJ2-2, with D unresolved. CDR3 region: CASSLGLADNTGELFF. The CDR3 region has the DNA TGTGCCAGCAGCTTAGGATTGGCAGATAACACCGGGGAGCTGTTTTTT.